The clone carrying this T cell receptor beta chain was counted a single time. The target antigen is unknown. The data were taken from a study of vaccination and CD4 T cells after COVID-19. Study results and caveats: Analysis of convalescent patients found that 304 of 307 vaccine-specific clones were spike mono-reactive.

Treatment of the sample: roughly nine-day PBMC culture with coronavirus spike peptide pools or control peptides (ViraFEST assay). Gathering of the CD4+ T cells, from the unexposed donor, took place before the COVID-19 pandemic (2011-2018). Negative selection purified CD4+ T cells after about nine days of culture. The CDR3 totals 12 residues. Deletions cut 6 bases from V and 4 bases from J, with 7 bases between. Germline lookup yields CDR1 ENHRY and CDR2 SYGVKD. Sequenced with the Oncomine TCR Beta short-read assay was DNA taken from cultured CD4+ T cells. TCRdb reanalysed the PCR reads using MiXCR and keeps one entry per CDR3 protein. This table has about 5,500 distinct CDR3 sequences, roughly two fifths appearing once.

This sequence originates from a human donor in good health. J is TRBJ2-1 and V is TRBV10-3; D gene uncertain. The sequencing input was CD4+ T cells from blood, cultured in vitro. CDR3 amino acids: CAISETYNEQFF. The CDR3 coding sequence is TGTGCCATCAGCGAGACTTACAATGAGCAGTTCTTC.